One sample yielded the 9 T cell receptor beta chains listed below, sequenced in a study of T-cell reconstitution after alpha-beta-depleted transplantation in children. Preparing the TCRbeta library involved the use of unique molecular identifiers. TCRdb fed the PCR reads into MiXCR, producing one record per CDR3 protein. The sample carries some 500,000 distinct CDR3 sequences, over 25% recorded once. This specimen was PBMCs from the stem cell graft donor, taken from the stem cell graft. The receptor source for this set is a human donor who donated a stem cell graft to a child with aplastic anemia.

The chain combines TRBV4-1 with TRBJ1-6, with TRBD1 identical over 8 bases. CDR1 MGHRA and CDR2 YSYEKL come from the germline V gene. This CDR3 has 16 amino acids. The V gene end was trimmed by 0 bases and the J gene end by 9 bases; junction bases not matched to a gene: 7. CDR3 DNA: TGCGCCAGCAGCCAAGATGGACAGGGCAACAGTTCACCCCTCCACTTT. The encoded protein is CASSQDGQGNSSPLHF.

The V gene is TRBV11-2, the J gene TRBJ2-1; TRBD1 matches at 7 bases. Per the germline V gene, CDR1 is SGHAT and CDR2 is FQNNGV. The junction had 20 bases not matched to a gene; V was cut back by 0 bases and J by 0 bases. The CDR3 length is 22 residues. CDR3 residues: CASSLDYLGTDILYSSYNEQFF. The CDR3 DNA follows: TGTGCCAGCAGCTTAGACTATCTTGGGACAGATATTCTCTATAGCTCCTACAATGAGCAGTTCTTC.

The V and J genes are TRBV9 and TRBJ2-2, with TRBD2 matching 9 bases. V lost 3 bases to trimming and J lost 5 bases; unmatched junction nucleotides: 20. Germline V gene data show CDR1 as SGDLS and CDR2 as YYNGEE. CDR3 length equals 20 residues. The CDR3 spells CASSEPLAGETTGKTGELFF. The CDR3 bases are TGTGCCAGCAGCGAGCCCTTAGCGGGAGAGACGACGGGAAAAACCGGGGAGCTGTTTTTT.

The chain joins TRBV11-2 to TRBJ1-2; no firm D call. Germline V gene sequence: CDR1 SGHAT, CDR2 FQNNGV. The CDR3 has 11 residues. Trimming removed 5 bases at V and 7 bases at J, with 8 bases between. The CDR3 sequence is CASSPVGGYTF. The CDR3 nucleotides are TGTGCCAGCAGCCCGGTGGGTGGCTACACCTTC.

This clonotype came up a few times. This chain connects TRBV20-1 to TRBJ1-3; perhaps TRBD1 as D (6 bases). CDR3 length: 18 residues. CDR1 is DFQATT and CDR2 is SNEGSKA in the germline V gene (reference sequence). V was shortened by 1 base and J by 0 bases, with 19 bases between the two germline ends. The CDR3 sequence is CSARAIPRDTLSGNTIYF. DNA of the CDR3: TGCAGTGCTAGAGCCATCCCTCGGGACACTCTCTCTGGAAACACCATATATTTT.

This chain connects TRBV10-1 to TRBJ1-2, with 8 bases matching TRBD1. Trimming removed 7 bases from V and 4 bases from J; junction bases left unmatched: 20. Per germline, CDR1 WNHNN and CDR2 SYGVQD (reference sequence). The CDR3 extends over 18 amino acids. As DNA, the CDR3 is TGCGCCAGCATTCTAGGGAGGACAGGGAAGAGACGATGCTATGGCTACACCTTC. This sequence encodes CASILGRTGKRRCYGYTF.

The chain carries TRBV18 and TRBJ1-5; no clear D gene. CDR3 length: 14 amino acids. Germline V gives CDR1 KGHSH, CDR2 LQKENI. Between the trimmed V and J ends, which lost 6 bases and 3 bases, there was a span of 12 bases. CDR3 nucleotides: TGTGCCAGCTCCCCGGAGGACGTCAATCAGCCCCAGCATTTT. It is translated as CASSPEDVNQPQHF.

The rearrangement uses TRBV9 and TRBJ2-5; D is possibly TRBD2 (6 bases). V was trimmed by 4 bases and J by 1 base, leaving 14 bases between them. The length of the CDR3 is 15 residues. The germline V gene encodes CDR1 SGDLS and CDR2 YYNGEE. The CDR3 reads CASSPILSGQETQYF. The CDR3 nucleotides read TGTGCCAGCAGCCCCATCCTTAGCGGCCAAGAGACCCAGTACTTC. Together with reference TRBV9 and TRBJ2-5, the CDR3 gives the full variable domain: DSGVTQTPKHLITATGQRVTLRCSPRSGDLSVYWYQQSLDQGLQFLIQYYNGEERAKGNILERFSAQQFPDLHSELNLSSLELGDSALYFCASSPILSGQETQYFGPGTRLLVL.

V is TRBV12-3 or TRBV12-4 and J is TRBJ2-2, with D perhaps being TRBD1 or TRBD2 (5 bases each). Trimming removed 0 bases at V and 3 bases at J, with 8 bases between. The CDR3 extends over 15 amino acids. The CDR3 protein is CASSLAGTHTGELFF. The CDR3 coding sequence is TGTGCCAGCAGTTTAGCCGGGACGCACACCGGGGAGCTGTTTTTT.